The source of this T cell receptor (beta chain) is a study of blood T cells in healthy people across ages (dated by TCRdb to about 2015). In the study overall: Template switching captured roughly one uniquely barcoded TCR beta cDNA molecule per two T cells in model experiments. To track age-related changes in TCR beta repertoire diversity, the study relied on deep sequencing normalized with unique cDNA molecular identifiers. Four age groups were formed from the donors: young (average approximately 15 years), middle-aged (approximately 42), aged (under 70) and long-lived (about 80). For two donors (one aged 18 to 29 and one aged 80 or older), the study analyzed two additional independent replicas of 1 million unique cDNA reads from the same blood draw.

CDR1 and CDR2 are read off the germline V gene as SGHRS and YFSETQ. CDR3 length: 15 amino acids, cysteine to phenylalanine. Here the CDR3 DNA is all that survives: 45 bases in frame from base 1. Cut back by 3 bases and 1 base, the V and J ends lie 13 bases apart. Overall results and qualifications from the work: Total diversity estimates from one million sequenced T cells were considered lower bounds and underestimates. Because profiling used bulk unsorted PBMCs, naive and antigen-experienced compartments could not be compared conclusively. As age increased, observed TCR beta diversity per million T cells dropped in a roughly linear way, and a significant reduction was already evident by age about 40. Compared with the aged group, the long-lived group had more naive CD4+ T cells, fewer expanded clones and increased TCR diversity, a pattern suggesting age selection. Donor CMV infection status was unknown, potentially confounding age-related changes in expanded clonotypes. The percentage of naive T cells measured by flow cytometry correlated strongly with observed TCR beta diversity.

As concerns this clonotype: Its binding antigen is unknown. No base quality information exists; no much larger clone differs at one position.

The protocol used for the library was 5' RACE. The run used an Illumina HiSeq 2500. A second PCR of roughly 6 to 11 cycles was run with a J-beta primer mix and a sample-barcoded 5' primer. A unique molecular identifier was introduced onto each TCR beta cDNA molecule by a template-switch 5' adaptor carrying 12 random nucleotides. Each sample yielded at least 2.5 million CDR3-containing paired-end reads. First-strand cDNA synthesis was performed from all RNA using the Mint cDNA synthesis kit, with priming by a TRBC-specific oligonucleotide. All cDNA was treated with uracil-DNA glycosylase and then went through a first 18-cycle PCR with the universal primers M1SS and BC2_uni_R. Per the authors' processing: Each sample was normalized by randomly selecting 1 million high-quality reads, each carrying a distinct molecular identifier. Instead of being binned into consensus sequences, reads with shared molecular identifiers were discarded. MiTCR, with a Q25 quality threshold and the strictest error-elimination algorithm, was used for CDR3 identification, clonotype clustering and error correction. Lower-bound total TCR beta diversity was estimated with a nonparametric unseen species model using Euler transformation. In-frame beta chains were kept once TCRdb had trimmed the public reads at Q25 with fastp and called clones with MiXCR. Identical CDR3 proteins give one entry, which carries the most common genes and DNA. The V and J calls shown here were made by TCRdb, not taken from the authors' results. This sample is represented by 750,000 to 1,000,000 distinct CDR3 sequences; about 27% of them were singletons. About 10% of the sample rests with the top ten.

Systemically healthy Caucasian individuals from Russia, 35 to 50 in total and aged about 6 to 90 years, were included as donors. Around 10 milliliters of peripheral blood were drawn from each donor into EDTA-treated Vacutainer tubes. Ficoll-Paque density-gradient centrifugation was used to isolate PBMCs, with at least 6 million per sample. Total RNA, at least 6 micrograms per sample, was extracted from PBMCs with Trizol reagent. Naive CD45RAhigh/CD27high T cell percentages were measured by flow cytometry on a PBMC aliquot from every donor. This sample was shared with a second study, whose subject was T cells of mothers and their children. That second report states: Nine systemically healthy Caucasian individuals served as donors, namely three mothers together with their six children. cDNA synthesis consumed the entire amount of extracted RNA, loaded at 1.5 ug RNA in each 15 ul reaction. Sample barcodes and 2-4 random nucleotides were added via the M1S primer in the second PCR. Over 8 million TCR beta CDR3 reads came from each mother, compared with several million reads from each child. TCR recombination output is similarly shaped by thymic selection in related and unrelated pairs, with a minor effect exerted by inherited differences. Normalized repertoire overlap was always slightly but never significantly higher in related than unrelated mother-child pairs. No persistent microchimeric T cell clones were found, with a detection sensitivity of approximately 94 clones per million clonotypes. To look for features that set related mother-child pairs apart from unrelated individuals, the researchers ran deep NGS to compare the TCR beta repertoires of mothers and children. Mothers averaged about 37 +/- 4 years of age and children averaged about 12 +/- 4 years. After adapter ligation was performed with NEBNext reagents, the libraries were sequenced on an Illumina HiSeq 2000 with 100+100 nt paired-end reads. To avoid cross-contamination, the mother libraries and the child libraries were prepared a month apart and sequenced in separate runs. Each donor had between about 450,000 and 2,100,000 distinct TCR beta clonotypes identified. Naive TCR beta clonotypes were estimated from low-frequency clonotypes matched to each donor's FACS-determined naive share, without sorting.

The rearranged segments are TRBV5-1 and TRBJ1-1; tentative D gene TRBD1, with 5 bases matching. Specimen: blood. The receptor comes from a woman between 35 and 50 years old in good health. The nucleotide sequence reads as follows: TGCGCCAGCAGCTATACCGGGACCCAGAACACTGAAGCTTTCTTT. It specifies CASSYTGTQNTEAFF.